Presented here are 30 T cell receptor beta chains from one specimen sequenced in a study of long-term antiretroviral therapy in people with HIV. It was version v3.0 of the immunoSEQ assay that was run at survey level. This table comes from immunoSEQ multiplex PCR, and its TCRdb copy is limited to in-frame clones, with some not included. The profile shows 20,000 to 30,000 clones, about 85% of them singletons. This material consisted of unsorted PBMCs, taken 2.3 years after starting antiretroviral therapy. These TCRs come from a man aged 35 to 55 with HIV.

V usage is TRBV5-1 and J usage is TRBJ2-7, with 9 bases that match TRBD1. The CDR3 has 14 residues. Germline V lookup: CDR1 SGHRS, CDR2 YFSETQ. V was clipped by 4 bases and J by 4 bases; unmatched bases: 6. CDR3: CASSQGTGLYEQYF. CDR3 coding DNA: TGCGCCAGCAGCCAAGGGACAGGGTTGTACGAGCAGTACTTC.

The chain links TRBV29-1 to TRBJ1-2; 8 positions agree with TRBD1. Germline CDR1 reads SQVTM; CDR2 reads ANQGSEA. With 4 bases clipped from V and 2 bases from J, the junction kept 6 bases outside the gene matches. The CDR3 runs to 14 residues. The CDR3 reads CSVVSGGANYGYTF. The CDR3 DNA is TGCAGCGTTGTTTCAGGGGGCGCGAACTATGGCTACACCTTC.

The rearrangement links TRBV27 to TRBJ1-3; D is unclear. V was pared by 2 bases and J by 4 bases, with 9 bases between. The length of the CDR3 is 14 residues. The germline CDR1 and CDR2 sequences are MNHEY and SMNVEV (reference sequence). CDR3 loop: CASSLRGSGNTIYF. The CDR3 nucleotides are TGTGCCAGCAGTTTACGAGGGTCCGGAAACACCATATATTTT.

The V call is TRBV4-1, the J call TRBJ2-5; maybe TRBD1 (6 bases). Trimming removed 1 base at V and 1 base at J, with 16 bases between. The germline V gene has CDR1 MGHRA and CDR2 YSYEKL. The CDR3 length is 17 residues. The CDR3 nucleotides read TGCGCCAGCAGCCAAGTTGTGACAGGACAGTTCCAAGAGACCCAGTACTTC. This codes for CASSQVVTGQFQETQYF.

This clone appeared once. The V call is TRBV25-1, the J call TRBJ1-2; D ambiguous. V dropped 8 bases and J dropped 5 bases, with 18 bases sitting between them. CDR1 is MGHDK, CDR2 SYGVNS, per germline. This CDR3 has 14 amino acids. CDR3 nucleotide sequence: TGTGCCAGCCTACCCACGGGTCGGCGTTATGGCTACACCTTC. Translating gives CASLPTGRRYGYTF.

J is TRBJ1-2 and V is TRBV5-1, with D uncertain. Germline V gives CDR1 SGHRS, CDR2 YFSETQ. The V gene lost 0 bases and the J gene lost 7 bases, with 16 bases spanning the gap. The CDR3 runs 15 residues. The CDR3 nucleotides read TGCGCCAGCAGCTTGGGTCAGACGAGTGATGGTGGCTACACCTTC. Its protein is CASSLGQTSDGGYTF.

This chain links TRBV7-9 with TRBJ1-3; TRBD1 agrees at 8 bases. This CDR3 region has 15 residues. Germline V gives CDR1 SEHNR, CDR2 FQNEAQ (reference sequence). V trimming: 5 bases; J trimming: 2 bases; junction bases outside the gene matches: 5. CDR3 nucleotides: TGTGCCAGCAGCCCGCCGACAGGGGCTGGAAACACCATATATTTT. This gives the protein CASSPPTGAGNTIYF. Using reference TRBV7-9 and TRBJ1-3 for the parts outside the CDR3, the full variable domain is DTGVSQNPRHKITKRGQNVTFRCDPISEHNRLYWYRQTLGQGPEFLTYFQNEAQLEKSRLLSDRFSAERPKGSFSTLEIQRTEQGDSAMYLCASSPPTGAGNTIYFGEGSWLTVV.

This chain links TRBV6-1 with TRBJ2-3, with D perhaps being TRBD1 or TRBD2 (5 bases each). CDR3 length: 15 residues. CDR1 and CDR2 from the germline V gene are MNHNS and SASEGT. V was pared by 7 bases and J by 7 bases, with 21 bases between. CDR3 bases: TGTGCCAGCACCCCTTTAGGAGACGAGGGGTATACGCAGTATTTT. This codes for CASTPLGDEGYTQYF.

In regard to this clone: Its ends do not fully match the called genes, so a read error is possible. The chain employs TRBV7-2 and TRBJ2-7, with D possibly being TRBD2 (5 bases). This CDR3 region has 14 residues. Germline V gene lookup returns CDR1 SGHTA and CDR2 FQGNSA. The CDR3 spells CASSLASSNYEQYF. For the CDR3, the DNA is TGTGCCAGCAGCCTAGCAAGTTCGAACTACGAGCAGTACTTC.

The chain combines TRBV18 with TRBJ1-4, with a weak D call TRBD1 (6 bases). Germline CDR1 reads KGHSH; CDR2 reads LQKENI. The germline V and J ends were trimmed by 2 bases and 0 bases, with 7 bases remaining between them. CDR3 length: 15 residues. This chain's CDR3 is CASSPGQTTNEKLFF. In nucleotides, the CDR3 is TGTGCCAGCTCACCAGGACAGACAACTAATGAAAAACTGTTTTTT.

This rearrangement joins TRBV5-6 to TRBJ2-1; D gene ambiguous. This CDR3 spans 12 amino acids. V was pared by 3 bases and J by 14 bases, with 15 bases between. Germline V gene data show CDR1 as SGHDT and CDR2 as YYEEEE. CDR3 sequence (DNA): TGTGCCAGCAGCTCACCAAACGTAGACAAGTTCTTC. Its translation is CASSSPNVDKFF.

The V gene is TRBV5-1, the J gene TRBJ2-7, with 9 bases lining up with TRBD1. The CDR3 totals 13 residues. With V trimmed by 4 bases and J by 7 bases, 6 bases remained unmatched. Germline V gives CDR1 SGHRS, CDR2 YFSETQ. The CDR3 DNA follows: TGCGCCAGCAGCCTCGGACAGGGGTGGGAGCAGTACTTC. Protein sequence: CASSLGQGWEQYF.

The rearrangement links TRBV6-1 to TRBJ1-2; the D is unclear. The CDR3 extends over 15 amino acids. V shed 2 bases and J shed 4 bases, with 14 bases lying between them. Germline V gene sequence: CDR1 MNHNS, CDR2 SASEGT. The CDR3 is CASSEWTAQAYGYTF. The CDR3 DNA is TGTGCCAGCAGTGAATGGACCGCGCAGGCCTATGGCTACACCTTC.

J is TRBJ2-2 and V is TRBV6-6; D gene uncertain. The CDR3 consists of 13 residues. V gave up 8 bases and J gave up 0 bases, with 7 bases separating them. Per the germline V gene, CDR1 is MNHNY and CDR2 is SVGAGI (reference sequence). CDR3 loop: CASRIPNTGELFF. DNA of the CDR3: TGTGCCAGCCGAATACCGAACACCGGGGAGCTGTTTTTT.

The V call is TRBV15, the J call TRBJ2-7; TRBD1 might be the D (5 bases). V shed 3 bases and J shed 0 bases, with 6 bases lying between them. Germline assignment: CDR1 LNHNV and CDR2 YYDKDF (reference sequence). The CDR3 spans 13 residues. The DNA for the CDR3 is TGTGCCACCAGCAGGACAGCCTCCTACGAGCAGTACTTC. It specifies CATSRTASYEQYF.

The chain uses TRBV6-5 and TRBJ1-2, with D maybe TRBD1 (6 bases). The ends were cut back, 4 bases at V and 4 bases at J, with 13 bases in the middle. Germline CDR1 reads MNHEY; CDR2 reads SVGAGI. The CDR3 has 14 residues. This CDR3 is CASSSLGGGYGYTF. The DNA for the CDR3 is TGTGCCAGCAGTTCCCTGGGGGGCGGCTATGGCTACACCTTC.

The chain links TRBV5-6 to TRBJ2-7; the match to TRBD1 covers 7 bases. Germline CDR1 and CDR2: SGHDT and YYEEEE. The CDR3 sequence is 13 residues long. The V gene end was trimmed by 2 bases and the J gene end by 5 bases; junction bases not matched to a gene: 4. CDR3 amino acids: CASSFYRGHEQYF. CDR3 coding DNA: TGTGCCAGCAGCTTTTACAGGGGCCACGAGCAGTACTTC.

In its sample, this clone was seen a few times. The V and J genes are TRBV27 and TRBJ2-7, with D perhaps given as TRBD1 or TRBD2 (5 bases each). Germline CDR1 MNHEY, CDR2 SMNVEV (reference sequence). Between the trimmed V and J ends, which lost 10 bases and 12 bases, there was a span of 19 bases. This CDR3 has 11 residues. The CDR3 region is CATTGTRGMYF. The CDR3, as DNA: TGTGCCACTACTGGGACGCGAGGAATGTACTTC.

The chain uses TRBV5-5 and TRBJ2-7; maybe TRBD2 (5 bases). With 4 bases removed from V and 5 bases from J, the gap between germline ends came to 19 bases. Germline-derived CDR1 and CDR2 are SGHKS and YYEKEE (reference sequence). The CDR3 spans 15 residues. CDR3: CASSLLARGQHEQYF. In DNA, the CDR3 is TGTGCCAGCAGCCTCCTGGCGCGAGGGCAACACGAGCAGTACTTC.

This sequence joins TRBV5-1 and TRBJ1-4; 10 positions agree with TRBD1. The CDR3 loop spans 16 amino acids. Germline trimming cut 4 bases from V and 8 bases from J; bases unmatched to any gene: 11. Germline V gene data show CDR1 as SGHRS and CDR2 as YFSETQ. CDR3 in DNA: TGCGCCAGCAGCCCGGGACAGGGGCCAATGGGCGAAAAACTGTTTTTT. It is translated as CASSPGQGPMGEKLFF. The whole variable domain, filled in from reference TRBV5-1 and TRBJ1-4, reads KAGVTQTPRYLIKTRGQQVTLSCSPISGHRSVSWYQQTPGQGLQFLFEYFSETQRNKGNFPGRFSGRQFSNSRSEMNVSTLELGDSALYLCASSPGQGPMGEKLFFGSGTQLSVL.

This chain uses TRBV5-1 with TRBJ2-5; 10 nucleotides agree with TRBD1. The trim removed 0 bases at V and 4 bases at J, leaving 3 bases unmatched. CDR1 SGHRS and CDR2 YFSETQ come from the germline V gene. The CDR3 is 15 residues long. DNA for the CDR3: TGCGCCAGCAGCTTGGGGACAGGGGGTTTAGAGACCCAGTACTTC. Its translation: CASSLGTGGLETQYF.

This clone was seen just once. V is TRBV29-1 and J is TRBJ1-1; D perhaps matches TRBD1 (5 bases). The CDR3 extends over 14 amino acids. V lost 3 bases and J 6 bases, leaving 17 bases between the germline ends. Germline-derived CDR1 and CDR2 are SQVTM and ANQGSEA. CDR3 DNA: TGCAGCGTTGAGGGGGGGTCGGGCGTCTCTGAAGCTTTCTTT. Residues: CSVEGGSGVSEAFF.

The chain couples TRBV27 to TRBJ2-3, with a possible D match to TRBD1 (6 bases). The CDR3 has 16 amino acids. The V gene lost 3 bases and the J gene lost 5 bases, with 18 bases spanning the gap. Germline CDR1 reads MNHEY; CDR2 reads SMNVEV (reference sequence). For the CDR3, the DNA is TGTGCCAGCAGTTTCCAGCAGGGACAAAGGAGAGATACGCAGTATTTT. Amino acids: CASSFQQGQRRDTQYF.

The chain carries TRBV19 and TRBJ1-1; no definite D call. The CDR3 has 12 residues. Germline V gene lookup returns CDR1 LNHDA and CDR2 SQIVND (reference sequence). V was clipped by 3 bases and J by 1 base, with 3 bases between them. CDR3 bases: TGTGCCAGTAGTATGAAGAACACTGAAGCTTTCTTT. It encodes CASSMKNTEAFF.

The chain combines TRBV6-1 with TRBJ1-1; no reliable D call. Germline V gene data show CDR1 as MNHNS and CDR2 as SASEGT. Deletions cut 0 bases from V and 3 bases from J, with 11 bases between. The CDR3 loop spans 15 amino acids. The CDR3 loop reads CASSEAGIYYTEAFF. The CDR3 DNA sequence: TGTGCCAGCAGTGAAGCGGGGATCTATTACACTGAAGCTTTCTTT.

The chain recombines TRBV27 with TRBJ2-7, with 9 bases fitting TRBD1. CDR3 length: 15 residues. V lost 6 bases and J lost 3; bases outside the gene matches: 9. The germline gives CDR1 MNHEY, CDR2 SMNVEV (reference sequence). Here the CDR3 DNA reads TGTGCCAGCAGCCGCACAGGGGGCGGCGGCTACGAGCAGTACTTC. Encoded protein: CASSRTGGGGYEQYF.

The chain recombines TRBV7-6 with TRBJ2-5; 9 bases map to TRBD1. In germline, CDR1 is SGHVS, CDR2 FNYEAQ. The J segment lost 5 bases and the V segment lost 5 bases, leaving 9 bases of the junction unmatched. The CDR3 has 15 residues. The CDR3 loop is CASSDTGTGLETQYF. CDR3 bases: TGTGCCAGCAGCGACACCGGGACAGGGTTGGAGACCCAGTACTTC.

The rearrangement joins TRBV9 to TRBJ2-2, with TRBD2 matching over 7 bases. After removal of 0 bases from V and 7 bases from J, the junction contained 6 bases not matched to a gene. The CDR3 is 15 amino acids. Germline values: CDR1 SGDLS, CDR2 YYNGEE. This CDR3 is CASSVGGGGVGELFF. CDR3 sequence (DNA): TGTGCCAGCAGCGTAGGTGGGGGAGGGGTCGGGGAGCTGTTTTTT. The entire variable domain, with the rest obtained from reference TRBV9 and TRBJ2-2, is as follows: DSGVTQTPKHLITATGQRVTLRCSPRSGDLSVYWYQQSLDQGLQFLIQYYNGEERAKGNILERFSAQQFPDLHSELNLSSLELGDSALYFCASSVGGGGVGELFFGEGSRLTVL.

The CDR3 DNA reads as TGTGCCAGCAGTGAGCCGGGACTAGTCTACAATGAGCAGTTCTTC. Protein: CASSEPGLVYNEQFF. This sequence joins TRBV25-1 and TRBJ2-1, with 8 bases aligning to TRBD2. V dropped 3 bases and J dropped 3; count of bases not matched to a gene: 4. CDR3 length equals 15 residues. The germline CDR1 and CDR2 sequences are MGHDK and SYGVNS.

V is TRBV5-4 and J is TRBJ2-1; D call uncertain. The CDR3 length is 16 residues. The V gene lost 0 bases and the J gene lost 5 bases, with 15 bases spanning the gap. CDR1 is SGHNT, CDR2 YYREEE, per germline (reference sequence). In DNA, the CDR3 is TGTGCCAGCAGCTTGGGTGTAGGGATTTCTGACAATGAGCAGTTCTTC. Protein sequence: CASSLGVGISDNEQFF.